The clone carrying this T cell receptor (beta chain) was recorded once. This entry is derived from a study of OX40 agonist ivuxolimab in advanced cancers. In germline, CDR1 is MDHEN, CDR2 SYDVKM. V lost 3 bases and J lost 3, with 12 bases in between. This CDR3 spans 14 amino acids. Clones were read by immunoSEQ multiplex PCR, and TCRdb kept only the in-frame ones, dropping some. The sample includes some 39,000 clones, around 90% of them seen just once. This clonotype was obtained from an adult with an advanced solid tumor such as melanoma, head and neck, liver or kidney cancer. Here the sequenced sample was CD4+ or CD8+ T cells sorted from blood, taken in a trial of the OX40 agonist ivuxolimab. The rearrangement uses TRBV28 and TRBJ2-7; D remains unclear. In DNA form, the CDR3 reads TGTGCCAGCAGTTTGGATGGTAGCAGCTACGAGCAGTACTTC. Translation: CASSLDGSSYEQYF.